The subject of this entry is one T cell receptor beta chain. What it binds is not known. The entry originates in a study of OX40 agonist ivuxolimab in advanced cancers. Trimming took 5 bases from V and 3 from J, leaving 14 bases between them. This CDR3 is 14 amino acids long. Germline values: CDR1 MNHNS, CDR2 SASEGT. This table comes from immunoSEQ multiplex PCR, and its TCRdb copy is limited to in-frame clones, with some not included. The table lists 74,000 or so clones, more than 80% of them singletons. Study observations and caveats: Dose levels from 0.1 to 3.0 mg/kg saw CD4+ and CD8+ blood T cells expand clonally by week 6. Average numbers of expanded clones were greater in CD8+ T cells than in CD4+.

Blood was sampled at baseline, cycle 4 day 1, and cycle 7 day 1. The source material was CD4+ or CD8+ T cells sorted from blood, sampled in a trial of the OX40 agonist ivuxolimab. This TCR derives from an adult with an advanced solid tumor such as melanoma, head and neck, liver or kidney cancer. This chain joins TRBV6-1 and TRBJ2-7; D is possibly TRBD2 (5 bases). The DNA for the CDR3 is TGTGCCAGCAGTTTCATGAGGGCTAGCTACGAGCAGTACTTC. Translation: CASSFMRASYEQYF.